This T cell receptor beta chain is from a study of response to subunit inactivated influenza vaccine. Study-level findings and limits: Only a handful of new T cells, the authors suggested, are recruited with each seasonal influenza vaccination.

One entry per CDR3 protein results from TCRdb running MiXCR on the RT-PCR reads. This table has a few hundred thousand distinct CDR3 sequences, roughly 22% appearing once. The count of this clonotype is one. Its specificity is unknown. This sample comprised PBMCs from blood, obtained about 20 months after vaccination. The clonotype was recovered from a man between 50 and 70 years old who received an inactivated influenza vaccine.

In DNA, the CDR3 is TGTGCCAGCATCCTAGCGGGAAGCTACGAGCAGTACTTC. This codes for CASILAGSYEQYF. This sequence joins TRBV7-9 and TRBJ2-7; 9 bases map to TRBD2. The CDR3 runs to 13 residues. V was clipped by 7 bases and J by 3 bases; unmatched bases: 4. From germline, CDR1 is SEHNR and CDR2 FQNEAQ (reference sequence).